This T cell receptor beta chain derives from a study of T cell responses to AZD1222 COVID-19 vaccine. This CDR3 is built from 12 residues. V gave up 3 bases and J gave up 8 bases, with 9 bases separating them. Germline V gene data show CDR1 as KGHDR and CDR2 as SFDVKD. Repertoires were generated with immunoSEQ multiplex PCR, while TCRdb's copy carries only in-frame clones and drops some. The sample lists under 80,000 clones, roughly 80% occurring once. Only one count was recorded for this clone. Source: peripheral blood, taken on day 0 of AZD1222 vaccination. The V call is TRBV24-1, the J call TRBJ1-2; maybe TRBD1 (5 bases). The sequence was obtained from an adult in good health. CDR3 sequence (DNA): TGTGCCACCAGTGATACAAGGGGCGGCTACACCTTC. As protein: CATSDTRGGYTF.